This T cell receptor beta chain was documented in a study of memory CD4+ T cells and cytomegalovirus serostatus. Looking at the study overall: Donors were healthy Belgian adults, under 10 CMV seropositive and approximately 25 seronegative.

Remarks on this clone: What it binds is not known.

The sort gate was single viable CD3+CD4+CD8-CD45RO+ cells for memory CD4+ T cells. CD4+ T cells were isolated by positive magnetic selection. General study findings and limits: About 40% of the roughly 150 known CMV-associated TCRbeta sequences appeared in CD4+ memory.

This table comes from immunoSEQ multiplex PCR, and its TCRdb copy is limited to in-frame clones, with some not included. The repertoire holds about 57,000 clones, roughly 80% seen once, with 0.7% to 0.85% in the top ten. This CDR3 contains 14 residues. The V end was cut by 0 bases, the J end by 4 bases, with 9 bases between. Germline-derived CDR1 and CDR2 are ENHRY and SYGVKD. Sequences were obtained from memory CD4+ T cells from blood. The chain has TRBV10-3 and TRBJ1-2, with D perhaps TRBD1 (6 bases). This clonotype was obtained from an adult in good health and CMV-seronegative. The CDR3 is CAISESTGPYGYTF. CDR3 in DNA: TGTGCCATCAGTGAGTCTACAGGGCCCTATGGCTACACCTTC.